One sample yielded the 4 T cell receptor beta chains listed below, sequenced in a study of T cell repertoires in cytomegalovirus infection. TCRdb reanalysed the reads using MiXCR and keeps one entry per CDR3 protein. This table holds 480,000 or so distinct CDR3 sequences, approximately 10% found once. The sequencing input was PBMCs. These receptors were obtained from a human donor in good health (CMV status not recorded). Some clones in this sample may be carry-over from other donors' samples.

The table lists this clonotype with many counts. CDR3 DNA: TGCAGCGTTGCCGGTGGGGCGGGGGAGGAGACCCAGTACTTC. Its translation: CSVAGGAGEETQYF. The chain combines TRBV29-1 with TRBJ2-5, with TRBD2 matching over 7 bases. The germline V gene encodes CDR1 SQVTM and CDR2 ANQGSEA. The CDR3 contains 14 residues. The ends lost 4 bases at V and 5 bases at J; junction bases unmatched: 10.

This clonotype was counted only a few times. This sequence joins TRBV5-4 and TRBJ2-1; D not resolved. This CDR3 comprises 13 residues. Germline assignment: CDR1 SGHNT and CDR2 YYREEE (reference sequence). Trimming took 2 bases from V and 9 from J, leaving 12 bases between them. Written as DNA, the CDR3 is TGTGCCAGCAGCTTATCACATCAGGTTGAGCAGTTCTTC. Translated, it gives CASSLSHQVEQFF.

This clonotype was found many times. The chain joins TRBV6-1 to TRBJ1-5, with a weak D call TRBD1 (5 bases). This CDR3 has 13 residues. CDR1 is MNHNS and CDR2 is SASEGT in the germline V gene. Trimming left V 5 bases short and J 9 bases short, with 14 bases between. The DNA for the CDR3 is TGTGCCAGCAGTAGGGACCGACACCGGCCCCAGCATTTT. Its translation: CASSRDRHRPQHF.

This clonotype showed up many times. Here the CDR3 reads CASSLTINLAGVYNEQFF. CDR3 coding DNA: TGTGCCAGCAGCCTGACTATTAACCTAGCGGGAGTTTACAATGAGCAGTTCTTC. The gene calls are TRBV9 and TRBJ2-1, with TRBD2 identical over 10 bases. Germline assignment: CDR1 SGDLS and CDR2 YYNGEE. This CDR3 comprises 18 residues. Germline trimming cut 4 bases from V and 4 bases from J; bases unmatched to any gene: 14.